The 24 T cell receptor beta chains reported below all come from one sample, sequenced in a study of cytomegalovirus exposure and HLA in healthy donors. This PCR relied on a set of 60 Vbeta primers and 13 Jbeta primers. Using immunoSEQ multiplex PCR, the repertoire was profiled, and TCRdb retains in-frame clones only, with some absent. The sample shows some 110,000 clones, 77% of them seen only once. Sequenced material: PBMCs. The receptors derive from a man between 50 and 59 years old in good health and CMV-seropositive.

The chain has TRBV4-3 and TRBJ2-3, with TRBD2 matching over 7 bases. This CDR3 spans 14 amino acids. Germline values: CDR1 LGHNA, CDR2 YSLEER. The V gene end was trimmed by 2 bases and the J gene end by 7 bases; junction bases not matched to a gene: 6. In DNA, the CDR3 is TGCGCCAGCAGCCAAAGACTAGCTGTTAATACGCAGTATTTT. It encodes CASSQRLAVNTQYF.

The genes are TRBV15 and TRBJ1-4, with a tentative D call TRBD1 (6 bases). The CDR3 consists of 15 residues. CDR1 is LNHNV, CDR2 YYDKDF, per germline (reference sequence). V was clipped by 5 bases and J by 3 bases, with 13 bases between them. The CDR3 reads CATSGDRPPNEKLFF. The CDR3 coding sequence is TGTGCCACCAGCGGCGACAGGCCCCCTAATGAAAAACTGTTTTTT. Looking up the rest from reference TRBV15 and TRBJ1-4 gives the full variable domain: DAMVIQNPRYQVTQFGKPVTLSCSQTLNHNVMYWYQQKSSQAPKLLFHYYDKDFNNEADTPDNFQSRRPNTSFCFLDIRSPGLGDTAMYLCATSGDRPPNEKLFFGSGTQLSVL.

This chain uses TRBV4-1 with TRBJ2-5; possible D gene TRBD2, 6 bases. Trimming cost V 4 bases and J 7 bases, with 16 bases left between them. Germline values: CDR1 MGHRA, CDR2 YSYEKL. There are 14 residues in the CDR3. CDR3 residues: CASSPAEGVGTQYF. CDR3 nucleotide sequence: TGCGCCAGCAGCCCGGCGGAGGGAGTGGGGACCCAGTACTTC.

The chain recombines TRBV6-5 with TRBJ2-5; TRBD1 matches at 8 bases. The CDR3 is made up of 14 amino acids. CDR1 is MNHEY and CDR2 is SVGAGI in the germline V gene. The CDR3 DNA is TGTGCTCAAGAGGCAGGGGGCTCCATGGAGACCCAGTACTTC. This gives the protein CAQEAGGSMETQYF.

The chain joins TRBV2 to TRBJ1-2; no firm D call. The CDR3 loop spans 13 amino acids. The V and J ends lost 1 base and 5 bases respectively, with 8 bases between them. Looked up from germline, CDR1 is SNHLY and CDR2 is FYNNEI. CDR3 in DNA: TGTGCCAGCAGTGAAGACACGCGGTATGGCTACACCTTC. Amino acids: CASSEDTRYGYTF.

The chain employs TRBV6-1 and TRBJ1-1; D might be TRBD1 (6 bases). The V gene's germline CDR1 is MNHNS and CDR2 SASEGT. This CDR3 has 15 residues. Trimming removed 4 bases at V and 1 base at J, with 13 bases between. The chain's CDR3 is CASSVAGGRNTEAFF. CDR3 in DNA: TGTGCCAGCAGTGTTGCGGGGGGCCGGAACACTGAAGCTTTCTTT.

The chain uses TRBV28 and TRBJ2-7, with TRBD2 as a possible D gene (5 bases). The CDR3 contains 15 residues. The germline V gene has CDR1 MDHEN and CDR2 SYDVKM. V lost 4 bases to trimming and J lost 1 base, with 14 bases between them. Written as DNA, the CDR3 is TGTGCCAGCAGTTCCGAGGGAGTGGGGTCCTACGAGCAGTACTTC. It codes for CASSSEGVGSYEQYF.

This chain uses TRBV7-9 with TRBJ1-4; D ambiguous. Germline CDR1 reads SEHNR; CDR2 reads FQNEAQ (reference sequence). This CDR3 region has 15 residues. V lost 0 bases and J lost 2, with 7 bases in between. CDR3 protein: CASSLARTTNEKLFF. DNA of the CDR3: TGTGCCAGCAGCTTAGCGCGGACTACTAATGAAAAACTGTTTTTT.

The V gene is TRBV19, the J gene TRBJ2-6; 11 positions agree with TRBD1. Losses at the gene ends were 6 bases for V and 1 base for J; bases not matched to a gene: 5. This CDR3 spans 17 amino acids. Per germline, CDR1 LNHDA and CDR2 SQIVND (reference sequence). In nucleotides, the CDR3 is TGTGCCAGTAGGCCGGACAGGGGGCCGTCTGGGGCCAACGTCCTGACTTTC. It specifies CASRPDRGPSGANVLTF.

The chain is built from TRBV14 and TRBJ2-7; no clear D gene. The CDR3 is made up of 15 amino acids. Germline loops: CDR1 SGHDN, CDR2 FVKESK. The germline V and J ends were trimmed by 2 bases and 0 bases, with 11 bases remaining between them. As DNA, the CDR3 is TGTGCCAGCAGCCAAAGACATTTGAGCTCCTACGAGCAGTACTTC. Its protein is CASSQRHLSSYEQYF.

There are a few counts of this clone. The chain uses TRBV7-6 and TRBJ2-7, with TRBD1 as a possible D gene (5 bases). CDR1 and CDR2 (germline): SGHVS, FNYEAQ. The CDR3 covers 14 residues. V was trimmed by 5 bases and J by 2 bases, leaving 13 bases between them. CDR3 sequence reads: CASSHRTPTYEQYF. The CDR3, as DNA: TGTGCCAGCAGCCACCGGACACCTACCTACGAGCAGTACTTC.

The chain has TRBV18 and TRBJ2-6; 11 bases are a match to TRBD1. V shed 1 base and J 3 bases; nucleotides not matched to a gene: 8. Germline lookup yields CDR1 KGHSH and CDR2 LQKENI. The CDR3 is 19 residues long. The CDR3 coding sequence is TGTGCCAGCTCACCACTCCCTGGACAGGGGGCCCGTGGGGCCAACGTCCTGACTTTC. As protein: CASSPLPGQGARGANVLTF.

The V and J genes are TRBV4-1 and TRBJ2-5, with TRBD2 matching 7 bases. Germline loops: CDR1 MGHRA, CDR2 YSYEKL. V was pared by 4 bases and J by 4 bases, with 3 bases of the junction left unmatched. This CDR3 has 13 amino acids. The CDR3 DNA reads as TGCGCCAGCAGCCGACTAGCAGGAGAGACCCAGTACTTC. Translated: CASSRLAGETQYF.

This chain joins TRBV28 and TRBJ1-1; no firm D call. CDR1 is MDHEN, CDR2 SYDVKM, per germline. CDR3 length equals 12 residues. V gave up 5 bases and J gave up 0 bases, with 4 bases separating them. The CDR3 nucleotides are TGTGCCAGCAGTCACATGAACACTGAAGCTTTCTTT. Translated: CASSHMNTEAFF. Combining the CDR3 with reference TRBV28 and TRBJ1-1 gives the whole variable domain DVKVTQSSRYLVKRTGEKVFLECVQDMDHENMFWYRQDPGLGLRLIYFSYDVKMKEKGDIPEGYSVSREKKERFSLILESASTNQTSMYLCASSHMNTEAFFGQGTRLTVV.

The chain links TRBV29-1 to TRBJ2-3; 7 positions match TRBD1. The CDR3 has 15 residues. Germline CDR1 reads SQVTM; CDR2 reads ANQGSEA. Trimming cost V 1 base and J 4 bases; bases outside gene matches: 8. The CDR3 protein is CSVEGHRGGADTQYF. For the CDR3, the DNA is TGCAGCGTTGAAGGTCACAGGGGTGGGGCAGATACGCAGTATTTT.

This clone was seen more than once but under ten times. V is TRBV2 and J is TRBJ2-5, with 7 nucleotides matching TRBD2. The CDR3 runs to 15 residues. Germline V gives CDR1 SNHLY, CDR2 FYNNEI. Losses at the gene ends were 4 bases for V and 1 base for J; bases not matched to a gene: 6. This CDR3 reads CASSASGARQETQYF. CDR3 DNA: TGTGCCAGCAGTGCGAGCGGGGCGCGCCAAGAGACCCAGTACTTC.

The CDR3 nucleotides read TGTGCCAGCAGTTTGCAGGACAGGGAAGCTTTCTTT. It codes for CASSLQDREAFF. The J gene is TRBJ1-1, the V gene TRBV28; 7 nucleotides line up with TRBD1. This CDR3 spans 12 amino acids. In germline, CDR1 is MDHEN, CDR2 SYDVKM. V was pared by 3 bases and J by 8 bases, with 3 bases of the junction left unmatched.

In this sample, this clone turned up a few times. The V and J genes are TRBV7-2 and TRBJ2-5; 14 positions match TRBD2. With V trimmed by 1 base and J by 5 bases, 6 bases remained unmatched. The germline gives CDR1 SGHTA, CDR2 FQGNSA. The CDR3 totals 17 residues. For the CDR3, the DNA is TGTGCCAGCAGCTTAGGGGGGACTAGCGGGAGTTTGGAGACCCAGTACTTC. Its translation is CASSLGGTSGSLETQYF.

This chain joins TRBV30 and TRBJ1-5, with a weak D call TRBD1 (5 bases). The V end was cut by 2 bases, the J end by 0 bases, with 20 bases between. The CDR3 covers 18 residues. Germline assignment: CDR1 GTSNPN and CDR2 SVGIG (reference sequence). This CDR3 reads CAWSPPPPQENSNQPQHF. Written as DNA, the CDR3 is TGTGCCTGGAGTCCGCCCCCACCACAGGAAAATAGCAATCAGCCCCAGCATTTT.

CDR3 amino acids: CASSPRGDRGRRETQYF. CDR3 sequence (DNA): TGTGCCAGCAGCCCAAGGGGAGACAGGGGGCGCAGGGAGACCCAGTACTTC. V gene TRBV9 combines with J gene TRBJ2-5, with 10 bases lining up with TRBD1. The CDR3 totals 17 residues. Per the germline V gene, CDR1 is SGDLS and CDR2 is YYNGEE. V lost 4 bases to trimming and J lost 5 bases; unmatched junction nucleotides: 14.

The chain employs TRBV5-1 and TRBJ2-1; 8 bases align to TRBD1. Germline loops: CDR1 SGHRS, CDR2 YFSETQ. The V segment lost 4 bases and the J segment 7 bases; nucleotides outside the gene matches: 7. The CDR3 spans 14 residues. The CDR3 here is CASSAWTGSNEQFF. The DNA of the CDR3 is TGCGCCAGCAGCGCCTGGACAGGGTCGAATGAGCAGTTCTTC.

This rearrangement joins TRBV5-1 to TRBJ2-7; 10 bases map to TRBD1. The CDR3 extends over 15 amino acids. J lost 2 bases, V lost 3 bases, and 5 bases had no gene match. Germline CDR1 is SGHRS and CDR2 is YFSETQ. The CDR3 loop is CASSSGQGWTYEQYF. Written as DNA, the CDR3 is TGCGCCAGCAGCTCGGGACAGGGGTGGACCTACGAGCAGTACTTC.

The chain has TRBV4-3 and TRBJ1-1; tentatively, D is TRBD1 (5 bases). The CDR3 has 15 residues. The V end lost 2 bases, the J end lost 1 base, and 11 bases lay between the germline ends. Germline loops: CDR1 LGHNA, CDR2 YSLEER. CDR3 bases: TGCGCCAGCAGCCAATCATTTGACAGGAACACTGAAGCTTTCTTT. This gives the protein CASSQSFDRNTEAFF.

The chain employs TRBV7-2 and TRBJ1-4, with TRBD1 matching 7 bases. The CDR3 totals 15 residues. Unmatched junction bases numbered 9, after V lost 5 bases and J lost 6 bases. The V gene's germline CDR1 is SGHTA and CDR2 FQGNSA. This CDR3 reads CASSIQTGDDEKLFF. The CDR3 bases are TGTGCCAGCAGCATCCAAACAGGGGACGATGAAAAACTGTTTTTT.